These 16 T cell receptor beta chains were sequenced from one sample in a study of T cell responses to AZD1222 COVID-19 vaccine. Assay: immunoSEQ multiplex PCR; the TCRdb copy retains only in-frame clones and omits some. In the table there are roughly 160,000 clones, 94% of which are singletons. Here the sequenced sample was peripheral blood, taken on day 0 of AZD1222 vaccination. The receptors derive from an adult in good health.

For this clone: A junction end diverges from the germline sequence, so it may reflect a read error. This chain links TRBV23-1 with TRBJ2-7; tentative D call: TRBD2 (5 bases). TRBV23-1 is reported as an ORF; its role is uncertain. The CDR3 is made up of 16 amino acids. The CDR3 loop reads CATSGDRTPPICEQYF. In DNA form, the CDR3 reads TGCGCCACCAGTGGGGATCGGACTCCACCCATTTGCGAGCAGTACTTC.

This chain connects TRBV7-6 to TRBJ2-1; 8 bases map to TRBD2. CDR3 length equals 17 residues. Germline trimming cut 2 bases from V and 2 bases from J; bases unmatched to any gene: 8. The germline V gene encodes CDR1 SGHVS and CDR2 FNYEAQ. The CDR3 DNA reads as TGTGCCAGCAGCTTATATTCTCCGACTAGCGCCTACAATGAGCAGTTCTTC. Encoded protein: CASSLYSPTSAYNEQFF. The full variable domain, its missing parts supplied by reference TRBV7-6 and TRBJ2-1, is GAGVSQSPRYKVTKRGQDVALRCDPISGHVSLYWYRQALGQGPEFLTYFNYEAQQDKSGLPNDRFSAERPEGSISTLTIQRTEQRDSAMYRCASSLYSPTSAYNEQFFGPGTRLTVL.

The chain has TRBV3-1 (or the pseudogene TRBV3-2) and TRBJ1-2; no reliable D call. The ends were cut back, 0 bases at V and 1 base at J, with 9 bases in the middle. CDR3 length: 15 residues. Germline CDR1 and CDR2: LGHDT and YNNKEL (reference sequence). CDR3 bases: TGTGCCAGCAGCCAAGAGGGGAGCTATAACTATGGCTACACCTTC. This codes for CASSQEGSYNYGYTF.

The CDR3 protein is CASSIFGGDSPLHF. As DNA, the CDR3 is TGTGCCAGTAGTATATTCGGTGGGGATTCACCCCTCCACTTT. This rearrangement joins TRBV19 to TRBJ1-6; D not resolved. CDR3 size: 14 residues. Germline loops: CDR1 LNHDA, CDR2 SQIVND (reference sequence). V was trimmed by 2 bases and J by 8 bases, leaving 10 bases between them.

This clone was observed once. The chain employs TRBV6-5 and TRBJ1-1, with unresolved D. In germline, CDR1 is MNHEY, CDR2 SVGAGI. The CDR3 is 11 amino acids. The V and J ends lost 2 bases and 9 bases respectively, with 7 bases between them. The CDR3 region is CASSYGVKAFF. The CDR3 DNA sequence: TGTGCCAGCAGTTACGGGGTAAAAGCTTTCTTT.

This clone was counted between two and nine times. The identical CDR3 is also encoded by other nucleotide sequences in the sample. This chain links TRBV18 with TRBJ1-5; TRBD1 might be the D (5 bases). Germline V gene lookup returns CDR1 KGHSH and CDR2 LQKENI. This CDR3 is 13 amino acids long. Trimming removed 1 base from V and 4 bases from J, with 5 bases in between. DNA of the CDR3: TGTGCCAGCTCACCACAGGGGAATCAGCCCCAGCATTTT. This codes for CASSPQGNQPQHF.

This chain uses TRBV3-1 (or the pseudogene TRBV3-2) with TRBJ2-3, with TRBD1 matching 7 bases. Germline V gene data show CDR1 as LGHDT and CDR2 as YNNKEL (reference sequence). This CDR3 comprises 16 residues. Losses at the gene ends were 2 bases for V and 2 bases for J; bases not matched to a gene: 7. The DNA for the CDR3 is TGTGCCAGCAGCCAAACTCCGACAGGGCTCACAGATACGCAGTATTTT. Translating it yields CASSQTPTGLTDTQYF.

The J gene is TRBJ2-7, the V gene TRBV27; 7 nucleotides match TRBD1. V shed 5 bases and J 4 bases; nucleotides not matched to a gene: 8. The CDR3 is 14 amino acids. Germline-derived CDR1 and CDR2 are MNHEY and SMNVEV (reference sequence). In nucleotides, the CDR3 is TGTGCCAGCAGTCCTAGACAGGGTGGATACGAGCAGTACTTC. It encodes CASSPRQGGYEQYF.

This CDR3 is CASSLGGTSVNEQFF. In nucleotides, the CDR3 is TGTGCCAGCAGCTTGGGGGGGACTAGCGTCAATGAGCAGTTCTTC. The chain joins TRBV5-5 to TRBJ2-1, with 10 nucleotides matching TRBD2. CDR3 size: 15 residues. Germline CDR1 is SGHKS and CDR2 is YYEKEE (reference sequence). V was clipped by 0 bases and J by 6 bases; unmatched bases: 3.

The rearrangement uses TRBV19 and TRBJ2-1; 11 positions agree with TRBD1. Germline V gene lookup returns CDR1 LNHDA and CDR2 SQIVND (reference sequence). The CDR3 is 18 amino acids. The V gene end was trimmed by 7 bases and the J gene end by 0 bases; junction bases not matched to a gene: 11. For the CDR3, the DNA is TGTGCCAGTACCTCCGGGGGGACAGGGGGGAGCTCCTACAATGAGCAGTTCTTC. Its protein product is CASTSGGTGGSSYNEQFF.

This rearrangement joins TRBV5-1 to TRBJ1-3; D remains unclear. The CDR3 loop spans 14 amino acids. V lost 3 bases to trimming and J lost 2 bases, with 9 bases between them. Germline V gene data show CDR1 as SGHRS and CDR2 as YFSETQ. CDR3 region: CASSYGPPGNTIYF. The CDR3 bases are TGCGCCAGCAGCTATGGTCCGCCTGGAAACACCATATATTTT.

The V call is TRBV6-1, the J call TRBJ1-1; D is unclear. Germline CDR1 and CDR2: MNHNS and SASEGT. Deletions cut 2 bases from V and 2 bases from J, with 6 bases between. The CDR3 is 13 amino acids. This chain's CDR3 is CASSELSNTEAFF. The DNA of the CDR3 is TGTGCCAGCAGTGAACTCAGTAACACTGAAGCTTTCTTT.

The chain recombines TRBV12-3 or TRBV12-4 with TRBJ2-7, with unresolved D. CDR3 length: 13 amino acids. V was trimmed by 3 bases and J by 5 bases, leaving 11 bases between them. The CDR3 DNA sequence: TGTGCCAGCAGTTTTAGTGTGGGCCACGAGCAGTACTTC. Its protein product is CASSFSVGHEQYF.

The chain links TRBV5-4 to TRBJ1-1; D call uncertain. Per the germline V gene, CDR1 is SGHNT and CDR2 is YYREEE (reference sequence). The CDR3 extends over 15 amino acids. V lost 0 bases to trimming and J lost 5 bases, with 14 bases between them. CDR3 residues: CASSLEVGVRTEAFF. DNA for the CDR3: TGTGCCAGCAGCTTGGAAGTGGGAGTGAGGACTGAAGCTTTCTTT.

The CDR3 here is CASSASRVMNTEAFF. CDR3 nucleotides: TGTGCCAGCAGCGCTAGTCGGGTCATGAACACTGAAGCTTTCTTT. J is TRBJ1-1 and V is TRBV7-2, with D unresolved. Germline V lookup: CDR1 SGHTA, CDR2 FQGNSA. This CDR3 has 15 amino acids. The V end lost 5 bases, the J end lost 0 bases, and 13 bases lay between the germline ends.

The CDR3 loop is CANQAGYNTEAFF. CDR3 nucleotide sequence: TGTGCCAACCAAGCGGGCTACAACACTGAAGCTTTCTTT. The V and J genes are TRBV2 and TRBJ1-1; unclear D gene. Trimming cost V 10 bases and J 2 bases, with 14 bases left between them. CDR1 is SNHLY and CDR2 is FYNNEI in the germline V gene. The CDR3 runs to 13 residues.